This TCR beta chain was found in a study of blood T cells in healthy people across ages. Overall study results and limits: Older age coincided with a roughly linear decline in TCR beta diversity per million T cells.

Primers used in a second PCR of about 7 to 12 cycles were a sample-barcoded 5' primer and a J-beta primer mix. Every sample returned 2.5 million or more CDR3-containing paired-end reads. Each CDR3 protein is one row after TCRdb ran MiXCR on the 5' RACE reads. The data hold roughly 800,000 distinct CDR3 sequences, with 20% to 30% observed a single time. V was clipped by 6 bases and J by 1 base, with 17 bases between them. The CDR3 has 16 residues. Remarks on this clonotype: What it recognizes is unknown.

The data were also submitted as part of a second study, on T cells of mothers and their children. That paper states: Every mother supplied over 9.5 million TCR beta CDR3 reads and every child a few million.

The receptor comes from a boy younger than 18 in good health. The sample was blood. The chain carries TRBV12-3 or TRBV12-4 and TRBJ2-3; D unclear. CDR3 bases: TGTGCCAGCAGCCCCTGGACGGACCTCCGCACAGATACGCAGTATTTT. It yields the protein CASSPWTDLRTDTQYF.